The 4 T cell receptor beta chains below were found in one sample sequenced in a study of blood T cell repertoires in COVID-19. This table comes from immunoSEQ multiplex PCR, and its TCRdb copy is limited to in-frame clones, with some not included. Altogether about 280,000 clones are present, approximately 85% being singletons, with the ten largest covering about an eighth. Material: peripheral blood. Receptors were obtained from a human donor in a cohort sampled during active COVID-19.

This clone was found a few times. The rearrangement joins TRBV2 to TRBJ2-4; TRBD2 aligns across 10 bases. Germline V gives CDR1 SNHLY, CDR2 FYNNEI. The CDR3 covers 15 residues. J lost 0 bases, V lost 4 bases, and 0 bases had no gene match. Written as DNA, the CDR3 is TGTGCCAGCAGTGGACTAGCGGGAGCCAAAAACATTCAGTACTTC. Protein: CASSGLAGAKNIQYF.

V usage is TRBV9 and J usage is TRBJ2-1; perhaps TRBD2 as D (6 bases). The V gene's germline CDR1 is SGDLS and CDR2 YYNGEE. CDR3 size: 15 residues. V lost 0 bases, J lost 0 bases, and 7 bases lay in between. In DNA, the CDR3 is TGTGCCAGCAGCGTAGGCGGGGACTCCTACAATGAGCAGTTCTTC. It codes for CASSVGGDSYNEQFF. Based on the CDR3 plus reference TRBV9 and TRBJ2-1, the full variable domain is DSGVTQTPKHLITATGQRVTLRCSPRSGDLSVYWYQQSLDQGLQFLIQYYNGEERAKGNILERFSAQQFPDLHSELNLSSLELGDSALYFCASSVGGDSYNEQFFGPGTRLTVL.

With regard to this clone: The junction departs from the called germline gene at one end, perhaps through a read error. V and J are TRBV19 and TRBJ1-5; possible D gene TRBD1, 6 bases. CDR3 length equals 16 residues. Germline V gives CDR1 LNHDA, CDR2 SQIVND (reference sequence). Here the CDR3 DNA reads TGTGCCAGTTCACTGTTCGGGACATTTAGCTATCAGCCCCAGCATTTT. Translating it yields CASSLFGTFSYQPQHF.

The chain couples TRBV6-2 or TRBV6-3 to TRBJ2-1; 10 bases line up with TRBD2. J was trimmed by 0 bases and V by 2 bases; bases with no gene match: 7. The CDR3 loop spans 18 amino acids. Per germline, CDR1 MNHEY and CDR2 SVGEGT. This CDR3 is CASSYGTSVFSSYNEQFF. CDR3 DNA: TGTGCCAGCAGTTACGGGACTAGCGTCTTTAGCTCCTACAATGAGCAGTTCTTC.